These 22 T cell receptor beta chains were sequenced from one sample in a study of blood T cell repertoires in COVID-19. Data came from immunoSEQ multiplex PCR; TCRdb stores just in-frame clones and leaves some out. The sample holds approximately 120,000 clones, roughly 85% seen once. Sequenced: peripheral blood. The receptors come from a man older than 75 with active or convalescent COVID-19.

V is TRBV18 and J is TRBJ2-5; 9 bases are shared with TRBD1. There are 19 residues in the CDR3. V dropped 5 bases and J dropped 0; count of bases not matched to a gene: 16. Looked up from germline, CDR1 is KGHSH and CDR2 is LQKENI. The CDR3 DNA reads as TGTGCCAGCTCATCACGGCTGGCGGGACAGGGAAAGTACCAAGAGACCCAGTACTTC. Translation gives CASSSRLAGQGKYQETQYF.

This sequence joins TRBV29-1 and TRBJ1-2, with TRBD1 as a possible D gene (5 bases). The CDR3 has 12 residues. With 6 bases removed from V and 4 bases from J, the gap between germline ends came to 12 bases. Germline CDR1 and CDR2: SQVTM and ANQGSEA. The CDR3 loop reads CSVLRVGYGYTF. CDR3 bases: TGCAGCGTCCTCAGGGTGGGCTATGGCTACACCTTC. The whole variable domain, remainder taken from reference TRBV29-1 and TRBJ1-2, is SAVISQKPSRDICQRGTSLTIQCQVDSQVTMMFWYRQQPGQSLTLIATANQGSEATYESGFVIDKFPISRPNLTFSTLTVSNMSPEDSSIYLCSVLRVGYGYTFGSGTRLTVV.

The J gene is TRBJ2-1, the V gene TRBV7-9; 9 nucleotides match TRBD1. CDR3 length: 15 residues. V shed 3 bases and J 4 bases; nucleotides not matched to a gene: 4. CDR1 is SEHNR, CDR2 FQNEAQ, per germline (reference sequence). DNA of the CDR3: TGTGCCAGCAGCTTCCGGACAGGGGCGTACAATGAGCAGTTCTTC. Amino acids: CASSFRTGAYNEQFF.

The rearrangement links TRBV28 to TRBJ2-7; 7 bases match TRBD1. This CDR3 has 14 residues. Looked up from germline, CDR1 is MDHEN and CDR2 is SYDVKM. The trim removed 8 bases at V and 4 bases at J, leaving 11 bases unmatched. CDR3 sequence (DNA): TGTGCCAGCCGACGACAGGGCGTCGGGTACGAGCAGTACTTC. It yields the protein CASRRQGVGYEQYF. The full variable domain, its missing parts supplied by reference TRBV28 and TRBJ2-7, is DVKVTQSSRYLVKRTGEKVFLECVQDMDHENMFWYRQDPGLGLRLIYFSYDVKMKEKGDIPEGYSVSREKKERFSLILESASTNQTSMYLCASRRQGVGYEQYFGPGTRLTVT.

The V and J genes are TRBV20-1 and TRBJ2-3; D gene uncertain. Germline V gene data show CDR1 as DFQATT and CDR2 as SNEGSKA (reference sequence). Deletions cut 3 bases from V and 0 bases from J, with 10 bases between. This CDR3 is 14 amino acids long. The CDR3 reads CSASPVSSTDTQYF. The CDR3 nucleotides are TGCAGTGCTAGTCCAGTATCCAGCACAGATACGCAGTATTTT.

V usage is TRBV28 and J usage is TRBJ2-1; no clear D gene. Deletions cut 6 bases from V and 0 bases from J, with 12 bases between. There are 15 residues in the CDR3. Germline V lookup: CDR1 MDHEN, CDR2 SYDVKM. DNA of the CDR3: TGTGCCAGCAGCCGCGGTCAAGGCTCCTACAATGAGCAGTTCTTC. This codes for CASSRGQGSYNEQFF.

The genes are TRBV7-2 and TRBJ2-7; 7 bases match TRBD2. V lost 5 bases to trimming and J lost 3 bases; unmatched junction nucleotides: 10. This CDR3 spans 15 amino acids. In germline, CDR1 is SGHTA, CDR2 FQGNSA. The chain's CDR3 is CASSPRGVSNYEQYF. CDR3 sequence (DNA): TGTGCCAGCAGCCCCCGGGGGGTTTCAAACTACGAGCAGTACTTC.

The rearrangement links TRBV3-1 (or the pseudogene TRBV3-2) to TRBJ2-5; 9 bases agree with TRBD2. Trimming removed 0 bases from V and 0 bases from J; junction bases left unmatched: 2. Germline values: CDR1 LGHDT, CDR2 YNNKEL (reference sequence). There are 16 residues in the CDR3. Written as DNA, the CDR3 is TGTGCCAGCAGCCAAGATCTAGCGGGGCACCAAGAGACCCAGTACTTC. As protein: CASSQDLAGHQETQYF.

V is TRBV19 and J is TRBJ1-5; TRBD1 matches at 9 bases. Germline V gene sequence: CDR1 LNHDA, CDR2 SQIVND (reference sequence). This CDR3 is built from 15 residues. The V segment lost 3 bases and the J segment 7 bases; nucleotides outside the gene matches: 7. The CDR3 reads CASSIGTGNGQPQHF. The CDR3 coding sequence is TGTGCCAGTAGTATCGGGACAGGGAATGGGCAGCCCCAGCATTTT.

The chain is built from TRBV19 and TRBJ1-6; TRBD1 agrees at 7 bases. Unmatched junction bases numbered 3, after V lost 4 bases and J lost 3 bases. In germline, CDR1 is LNHDA, CDR2 SQIVND (reference sequence). The CDR3 contains 15 residues. CDR3 in DNA: TGTGCCAGTAGTAACCGGGACAGCTATAATTCACCCCTCCACTTT. It translates to CASSNRDSYNSPLHF.

The rearrangement joins TRBV11-2 to TRBJ2-1, with 7 positions matching TRBD2. The CDR3 has 14 residues. J gave up 5 bases and V 8 bases, and 9 bases lay outside the gene matches. Germline CDR1 SGHAT, CDR2 FQNNGV. CDR3: CASHWGGRHNEQFF. The DNA of the CDR3 is TGTGCCAGCCACTGGGGCGGGAGACACAATGAGCAGTTCTTC.

This rearrangement joins TRBV28 to TRBJ1-2, with D possibly TRBD1 on 6 matching bases. The V gene's germline CDR1 is MDHEN and CDR2 SYDVKM. The CDR3 covers 12 residues. V dropped 7 bases and J dropped 5 bases, with 11 bases sitting between them. DNA for the CDR3: TGTGCCAGCAACAGGGCGGAGTATGGCTACACCTTC. It specifies CASNRAEYGYTF.

CDR3 sequence (DNA): TGTGCCAGCAGTGAAGGCTGGGCAGGGGTCCCCTACGAGCAGTACTTC. Translated, it gives CASSEGWAGVPYEQYF. The V call is TRBV6-1, the J call TRBJ2-7; maybe TRBD1 (6 bases). The CDR3 covers 16 residues. CDR1 MNHNS and CDR2 SASEGT come from the germline V gene. V lost 1 base, J lost 2 bases, and 15 bases lay in between.

The rearrangement uses TRBV19 and TRBJ1-2; 7 bases line up with TRBD1. The CDR3 spans 13 residues. Germline-derived CDR1 and CDR2 are LNHDA and SQIVND (reference sequence). After removal of 8 bases from V and 5 bases from J, the junction contained 8 bases not matched to a gene. DNA of the CDR3: TGTGCCAGTCGACAGGGAGTTGGGTATGGCTACACCTTC. It codes for CASRQGVGYGYTF.

The chain has TRBV7-2 and TRBJ1-2, with 8 bases that match TRBD1. The germline gives CDR1 SGHTA, CDR2 FQGNSA. This CDR3 has 14 amino acids. J gave up 10 bases and V 5 bases, and 12 bases lay outside the gene matches. The CDR3 coding sequence is TGTGCCAGCAGCACCCGACAGGGGTTGGTGTCCTACACCTTC. Its translation is CASSTRQGLVSYTF.

The chain uses TRBV6-5 and TRBJ2-6; 7 bases are a match to TRBD1. Germline values: CDR1 MNHEY, CDR2 SVGAGI. V lost 4 bases to trimming and J lost 2 bases; unmatched junction nucleotides: 5. The CDR3 runs 16 residues. CDR3 DNA sequence: TGTGCCAGCAGTTCTACAGGGGCGACTGGGGCCAACGTCCTGACTTTC. As protein: CASSSTGATGANVLTF.

V gene TRBV7-2 combines with J gene TRBJ1-5; D not certain. The CDR3 covers 14 residues. Between the trimmed V and J ends, which lost 5 bases and 4 bases, there was a span of 12 bases. Germline assignment: CDR1 SGHTA and CDR2 FQGNSA. CDR3 sequence: CASSPGLNNQPQHF. Written as DNA, the CDR3 is TGTGCCAGCAGCCCTGGTCTAAATAATCAGCCCCAGCATTTT.

The table lists this clone with a count of one. This chain connects TRBV12-5 to TRBJ1-3; 8 bases match TRBD1. After removal of 5 bases from V and 0 bases from J, the junction contained 12 bases not matched to a gene. CDR3 length: 18 residues. CDR1 is LGHNT, CDR2 FRNRAP, per germline. As DNA, the CDR3 is TGTGCTAGTGGTACCCTTCGACAGGGGCTATTCTCTGGAAACACCATATATTTT. Translation: CASGTLRQGLFSGNTIYF.

The rearrangement links TRBV16 to TRBJ1-3; unclear D gene. The CDR3 consists of 14 residues. V gave up 0 bases and J gave up 0 bases, with 3 bases separating them. Germline CDR1 is KGHSY and CDR2 is FQNENV. CDR3 DNA sequence: TGTGCCAGCAGCCAATCTCTCTCTGGAAACACCATATATTTT. This codes for CASSQSLSGNTIYF.

The chain employs TRBV3-1 (or the pseudogene TRBV3-2) and TRBJ2-3; D may be TRBD2 (6 bases). CDR1 and CDR2 from the germline V gene are LGHDT and YNNKEL (reference sequence). V shed 4 bases and J shed 0 bases, with 8 bases lying between them. The CDR3 contains 14 residues. CDR3 protein: CASSPGLSTDTQYF. The CDR3 nucleotides are TGTGCCAGCAGCCCGGGACTCAGCACAGATACGCAGTATTTT.

CDR3 sequence: CASSLRFPGEGTDTQYF. Here the CDR3 DNA reads TGTGCCAGCAGCTTACGGTTCCCGGGAGAGGGCACAGATACGCAGTATTTT. The gene calls are TRBV11-2 and TRBJ2-3; possible D gene TRBD2, 6 bases. The CDR3 is 17 residues long. Trimming stripped 2 bases from V and 1 base from J, with 16 bases between. The germline gives CDR1 SGHAT, CDR2 FQNNGV.

The chain links TRBV28 to TRBJ2-7; 7 nucleotides agree with TRBD1. Germline CDR1 is MDHEN and CDR2 is SYDVKM. The V gene end was trimmed by 4 bases and the J gene end by 5 bases; junction bases not matched to a gene: 8. There are 14 residues in the CDR3. DNA of the CDR3: TGTGCCAGCAGTTGGGGGACACAGGGGCACGAGCAGTACTTC. It is translated as CASSWGTQGHEQYF.